These 14 T cell receptor beta chains came from one sample sequenced in a study of T-cell memory formation after mild COVID-19. MiXCR was run by TCRdb on the 5' RACE reads, yielding one entry per CDR3 protein. This table holds 300,000 to 400,000 distinct CDR3 sequences, around 28% found once. Sequenced input: PBMCs or a T cell subset sorted from them (not recorded which). Receptors were obtained from an adult woman who had mild COVID-19 (a few samples of this study predate the infection). Cell type and time point are not known.

There are a few counts of this clonotype. The chain links TRBV6-5 to TRBJ2-7; TRBD2 aligns across 10 bases. Looked up from germline, CDR1 is MNHEY and CDR2 is SVGAGI. With V trimmed by 6 bases and J by 3 bases, 8 bases remained unmatched. The CDR3 has 15 residues. The CDR3 nucleotides are TGTGCCAGCAGATTAAGCGGGAGGGCCGTCTACGAGCAGTACTTC. Translated, it gives CASRLSGRAVYEQYF.

The chain employs TRBV19 and TRBJ2-7, with TRBD2 as a possible D gene (5 bases). The V gene lost 2 bases and the J gene lost 2 bases, with 16 bases spanning the gap. CDR1 LNHDA and CDR2 SQIVND come from the germline V gene (reference sequence). The CDR3 spans 16 residues. The CDR3 DNA is TGTGCCAGTAGTATAAGCCCGACGGGAATCGCCTACGAGCAGTACTTC. This translates into CASSISPTGIAYEQYF.

V and J are TRBV7-6 and TRBJ2-2; 11 nucleotides line up with TRBD2. The CDR3 loop spans 15 amino acids. Unmatched junction bases numbered 3, after V lost 5 bases and J lost 4 bases. The germline V gene encodes CDR1 SGHVS and CDR2 FNYEAQ. The CDR3 region is CASSELAGVTGELFF. The CDR3 DNA is TGTGCCAGCAGCGAACTAGCGGGAGTCACCGGGGAGCTGTTTTTT.

In its sample, this clonotype was seen a few times. This sequence joins TRBV5-6 and TRBJ2-7; D gene uncertain. Germline lookup yields CDR1 SGHDT and CDR2 YYEEEE. CDR3 length: 14 residues. V was trimmed by 2 bases and J by 7 bases, leaving 16 bases between them. CDR3 nucleotide sequence: TGTGCCAGCAGCTTCGGCCCCGGTCAAGGGGAGCAGTACTTC. Residues: CASSFGPGQGEQYF.

The gene calls are TRBV11-2 and TRBJ2-7, with 15 nucleotides matching TRBD2. The CDR3 is 17 amino acids. In germline, CDR1 is SGHAT, CDR2 FQNNGV. Trimming took 3 bases from V and 0 from J; bases not matched to a gene: 3. The DNA for the CDR3 is TGTGCCAGCAGCTTGGGACTAGCGGGAGGAGGCTCCTACGAGCAGTACTTC. Translating gives CASSLGLAGGGSYEQYF. Complete variable domain (other parts from reference TRBV11-2 and TRBJ2-7): EAGVAQSPRYKIIEKRQSVAFWCNPISGHATLYWYQQILGQGPKLLIQFQNNGVVDDSQLPKDRFSAERLKGVDSTLKIQPAKLEDSAVYLCASSLGLAGGGSYEQYFGPGTRLTVT.

This sequence joins TRBV7-8 and TRBJ2-7; 9 bases agree with TRBD1. The CDR3 is 15 residues long. J was trimmed by 2 bases and V by 3 bases; bases with no gene match: 5. CDR1 and CDR2 from the germline V gene are SGHVS and FQNEAQ. The CDR3 here is CASSFGTGRTYEQYF. The CDR3 DNA follows: TGTGCCAGCAGCTTTGGGACAGGGAGGACCTACGAGCAGTACTTC.

CDR3 in amino acids: CASSPYFSSNEQFF. The CDR3 DNA follows: TGTGCCAGCAGTCCTTACTTCTCCAGCAATGAGCAGTTCTTC. The chain links TRBV27 to TRBJ2-1; D is uncertain. CDR1 is MNHEY, CDR2 SMNVEV, per germline (reference sequence). The CDR3 has 14 residues. The V end lost 5 bases, the J end lost 6 bases, and 14 bases lay between the germline ends.

V gene TRBV7-8 combines with J gene TRBJ1-2; TRBD1 agrees at 7 bases. J gave up 1 base and V 4 bases, and 3 bases lay outside the gene matches. The CDR3 consists of 14 residues. Germline V gene sequence: CDR1 SGHVS, CDR2 FQNEAQ. CDR3 amino acids: CASSSWDSNYGYTF. CDR3 coding DNA: TGTGCCAGCAGCTCCTGGGACAGTAACTATGGCTACACCTTC.

CDR3 residues: CASSLVGLSTTSYNEQFF. The CDR3 DNA reads TGTGCCAGCAGCTTAGTAGGACTGTCAACTACTTCCTACAATGAGCAGTTCTTC. The chain employs TRBV7-2 and TRBJ2-1; D possibly corresponds to TRBD2 (5 bases). Germline CDR1 and CDR2: SGHTA and FQGNSA. V was clipped by 1 base and J by 1 base, with 17 bases between them. The CDR3 has 18 amino acids.

This clonotype was counted many times. J is TRBJ2-7 and V is TRBV12-3 or TRBV12-4; 10 bases align to TRBD1. The ends lost 6 bases at V and 2 bases at J; junction bases unmatched: 4. There are 14 residues in the CDR3. The CDR3 reads CASRSGTGAYEQYF. CDR3 sequence (DNA): TGTGCCAGCAGGTCCGGGACAGGGGCCTACGAGCAGTACTTC.

This clonotype was seen once. The chain links TRBV6-1 to TRBJ2-1; D is undetermined. V was clipped by 3 bases and J by 5 bases, with 23 bases between them. CDR3 length: 18 residues. Per the germline V gene, CDR1 is MNHNS and CDR2 is SASEGT. In DNA form, the CDR3 reads TGTGCCAGCAGTGATCGGACGGAACTGAAACGACGGAACAATGAGCAGTTCTTC. Residues: CASSDRTELKRRNNEQFF.

The chain has TRBV6-5 and TRBJ2-3; TRBD2 agrees at 9 bases. The CDR3 is 15 residues long. Germline V CDR1 and CDR2: MNHEY, SVGAGI. After removal of 3 bases from V and 4 bases from J, the junction contained 5 bases not matched to a gene. The CDR3: CASSYSGSGSDTQYF. CDR3 sequence (DNA): TGTGCCAGCAGTTATAGCGGGAGCGGGTCAGATACGCAGTATTTT.

The gene calls are TRBV4-3 and TRBJ2-2; D remains ambiguous. The ends were cut back, 0 bases at V and 5 bases at J, with 10 bases in the middle. The CDR3 has 15 amino acids. Germline V gene lookup returns CDR1 LGHNA and CDR2 YSLEER. CDR3 DNA sequence: TGCGCCAGCAGCCAAGATTGGGAAGGAACCGGGGAGCTGTTTTTT. Protein product: CASSQDWEGTGELFF.

There are a few counts of this clonotype. The chain is built from TRBV7-9 and TRBJ2-1; 8 bases line up with TRBD2. V was clipped by 4 bases and J by 5 bases; unmatched bases: 1. Germline lookup yields CDR1 SEHNR and CDR2 FQNEAQ (reference sequence). CDR3 length: 13 residues. Written as DNA, the CDR3 is TGTGCCAGCAGCTCGGGACTAGACAATGAGCAGTTCTTC. It yields the protein CASSSGLDNEQFF. Full variable domain (rest looked up from reference TRBV7-9 and TRBJ2-1): DTGVSQNPRHKITKRGQNVTFRCDPISEHNRLYWYRQTLGQGPEFLTYFQNEAQLEKSRLLSDRFSAERPKGSFSTLEIQRTEQGDSAMYLCASSSGLDNEQFFGPGTRLTVL.